The clone carrying this T cell receptor beta chain is labeled medium-sized. The record originates from a study of blood T cell repertoires in COVID-19. In the authors' workflow: Amplification of reference gene primers provided the estimated nucleated cell counts. The repertoire was sequenced with immunoSEQ multiplex PCR; TCRdb's copy has only in-frame clones and lacks some. That table supplies the V and J calls and clone size; D and trimming were determined from the DNA. The data hold 130,000 or so clones, with roughly 90% observed a single time. This CDR3 region has 13 residues. V shed 5 bases, J shed 3 bases, and the junction held 3 bases outside the gene matches. Germline CDR1 reads WSHSY; CDR2 reads SAAADI.

J is TRBJ2-7 and V is TRBV10-2, with 8 nucleotides matching TRBD2. Sequenced input: peripheral blood. This TCR came from a man between 45 and 60 years old with acute or convalescent COVID-19. The CDR3 bases are TGCGCCAGCAGTAGCGGGAGTCTCTACGAGCAGTACTTC. Translation gives CASSSGSLYEQYF.